The following is a T cell receptor beta chain sequence with its context. The antigen remains undetermined. The CDR3 extends 3 residues past the end of the read, so its final part is completed from the germline J gene. This sample was included in a study of T cells in women clearing cervical HPV infection. Across the whole study: HLA type could not be excluded as a confounder.

Germline loops: CDR1 SGHAT, CDR2 FQDESV (reference sequence). This CDR3 region has 15 residues. Study-level findings and limits: Repertoire richness, not evenness, was significantly elevated in CIN3+ cases versus controls.

Average input was around 1,300 ng genomic DNA for immunoSEQ TCR beta CDR3 amplification. Profiling relied on immunoSEQ multiplex PCR, and the TCRdb table lists in-frame clones only, not all of them. The table lists some 30,000 clones. Input material: blood buffy coat. The rearrangement joins TRBV11-1 to TRBJ2-4, with D possibly TRBD1 on 7 matching bases. This sequence was found in a woman aged 18 to 75 with a cervical HPV16 infection that either progressed to CIN3+ or cleared (not recorded which). CDR3 DNA (partial): TGTGCCAGCAGTGGTTGGGGGGACAGCCAAGAGACT. This codes for CASSGWGDSQET. The CDR3 in full is CASSGWGDSQETQYF. Supplemented by reference TRBV11-1 and TRBJ2-4, the full variable domain reads EAEVAQSPRYKITEKSQAVAFWCDPISGHATLYWYRQILGQGPELLVQFQDESVVDDSQLPKDRFSAERLKGVDSTLKIQPAELGDSAMYLCASSGWGDSQETQYFGAGTRLSVL.